This is a list of T cell receptor beta chains from one sample in a study of identical twins. TCRdb processed the 5' RACE reads anew with MiXCR; each CDR3 protein has one entry. The table shows hundreds of thousands of distinct CDR3 sequences, with roughly 12% occurring only once. These data were also reused for a study on yellow fever vaccine responses in identical twins.

The sample comprised PBMCs. The source of these receptors is a woman younger than 30 in good health. CDR3s include the opening cysteine and the closing phenylalanine or tryptophan. The order of the fields is J gene, clone size, D gene, V gene, CDR3 protein, CDR3 DNA. D genes are given only for firm matches. Clone size is given for some rows only: seen once, a few or many times, or a class if the clone is expanded.

TRBJ2-3 few NA TRBV24-1 CATSERGTPYTQYF TGTGCCACCAGTGAACGCGGGACACCCTATACGCAGTATTTT
TRBJ1-4 many NA TRBV29-1 CSAPGATNEKLFF TGCAGCGCCCCCGGAGCAACTAATGAAAAACTGTTTTTT
TRBJ2-7 NA TRBD1 TRBV27 CASSRRQGGYEQYF TGTGCCAGCAGTCGAAGACAGGGGGGATACGAGCAGTACTTC
TRBJ1-5 NA NA TRBV6-1 CASSEKVGGSNQPQHF TGTGCGAGCAGTGAAAAGGTAGGGGGTTCCAATCAGCCCCAGCATTTT
TRBJ2-5 NA NA TRBV21-1 CASGPARDRGFGGETQYF TGTGCCAGCGGCCCAGCCCGGGACAGGGGATTTGGGGGAGAGACCCAGTACTTC
TRBJ1-2 few NA TRBV3-1 CASSQGQSLGYTF TGTGCCAGCAGCCAAGGACAGAGCTTGGGCTACACCTTC
TRBJ1-2 few NA TRBV3-1 CASSLTGMINYGYTF TGTGCCAGCAGCCTTACAGGGATGATCAACTATGGCTACACCTTC
TRBJ2-1 few TRBD1 TRBV24-1 CATSAPARTGGRRAYNEQFF TGTGCCACCAGTGCTCCCGCCCGGACAGGGGGCCGAAGGGCCTACAATGAGCAGTTCTTC
TRBJ1-2 many NA TRBV12-3/TRBV12-4 CASSLGLYGYTF TGTGCCAGCAGTTTAGGGTTGTATGGCTACACCTTC
TRBJ1-5 NA NA TRBV6-2/TRBV6-3 CASSYSIPDKGSNQPQHF TGTGCCAGCAGTTACTCGATCCCCGACAAGGGAAGCAATCAGCCCCAGCATTTT
TRBJ1-5 NA TRBD1 TRBV12-3/TRBV12-4 CASSPPTGNSNQPQHF TGTGCCAGCAGCCCACCGACAGGGAATAGCAATCAGCCCCAGCATTTT
TRBJ1-6 few TRBD1 TRBV7-9 CASSPLDRDNSPLHF TGTGCCAGCAGCCCATTGGACAGGGACAATTCACCCCTCCACTTT
TRBJ2-3 NA TRBD2 TRBV5-1 CASSYSGGRTDTQYF TGCGCCAGCAGCTATAGCGGGGGGCGCACAGATACGCAGTATTTT
TRBJ1-1 few NA TRBV7-9 CASSPQTVTEAFF TGTGCCAGCAGCCCTCAGACAGTGACTGAAGCTTTCTTT